What follows are 19 T cell receptor beta chains derived from one specimen sequenced in a study of blood T cell repertoires in COVID-19. Profiled with immunoSEQ multiplex PCR; TCRdb holds only in-frame clones, not every one. This table holds 150,000 to 200,000 clones, about 85% found once. Sequencing was done on a sample of peripheral blood. The receptors derive from a woman older than 75 with acute or convalescent COVID-19.

The chain joins TRBV5-6 to TRBJ2-7, with 8 bases matching TRBD2. V was clipped by 2 bases and J by 5 bases; unmatched bases: 6. CDR3 length: 14 amino acids. Looked up from germline, CDR1 is SGHDT and CDR2 is YYEEEE. This CDR3 is CASSFRGGSNEQYF. In nucleotides, the CDR3 is TGTGCCAGCAGCTTTCGGGGGGGTAGCAACGAGCAGTACTTC.

The J gene is TRBJ2-1, the V gene TRBV4-1; unclear D gene. CDR1 is MGHRA and CDR2 is YSYEKL in the germline V gene. This CDR3 has 17 residues. The germline V and J ends were trimmed by 0 bases and 2 bases, with 14 bases remaining between them. CDR3 residues: CASSQEVPGVAYNEQFF. CDR3 DNA: TGCGCCAGCAGCCAAGAGGTCCCCGGAGTCGCCTACAATGAGCAGTTCTTC.

The rearrangement links TRBV19 to TRBJ1-5, with 9 bases matching TRBD1. CDR3 size: 15 residues. Germline V gives CDR1 LNHDA, CDR2 SQIVND (reference sequence). Trimming took 6 bases from V and 1 from J; bases not matched to a gene: 4. The CDR3 coding sequence is TGTGCCAGTAGGACGACAGGGGGGAGCAATCAGCCCCAGCATTTT. It codes for CASRTTGGSNQPQHF.

This rearrangement joins TRBV5-6 to TRBJ1-1, with 10 bases that match TRBD1. CDR1 and CDR2 from the germline V gene are SGHDT and YYEEEE. The CDR3 is 16 amino acids. With V trimmed by 0 bases and J by 6 bases, 8 bases remained unmatched. The CDR3 DNA reads as TGTGCCAGCAGCTTGGGGATGCGGGACAGGGGCTCTGAAGCTTTCTTT. This translates into CASSLGMRDRGSEAFF. Drawing the rest from reference TRBV5-6 and TRBJ1-1, the complete variable domain is DAGVTQSPTHLIKTRGQQVTLRCSPKSGHDTVSWYQQALGQGPQFIFQYYEEEERQRGNFPDRFSGHQFPNYSSELNVNALLLGDSALYLCASSLGMRDRGSEAFFGQGTRLTVV.

This rearrangement joins TRBV3-1 (or the pseudogene TRBV3-2) to TRBJ2-3; D remains ambiguous. Trimming pared 0 bases from V and 5 bases from J, leaving 6 bases between. This CDR3 spans 13 amino acids. Germline assignment: CDR1 LGHDT and CDR2 YNNKEL (reference sequence). The CDR3 coding sequence is TGTGCCAGCAGCCAAGATCCGAGAGATACGCAGTATTTT. The encoded protein is CASSQDPRDTQYF.

This clone was detected only once. The V call is TRBV19, the J call TRBJ1-2; perhaps TRBD1 as D (6 bases). V shed 5 bases and J shed 1 base, with 17 bases lying between them. The CDR3 sequence is 16 residues long. Germline V gives CDR1 LNHDA, CDR2 SQIVND (reference sequence). The chain's CDR3 is CASSSGHPTLNYGYTF. In DNA, the CDR3 is TGTGCCAGTAGTTCGGGACACCCAACTCTTAACTATGGCTACACCTTC. Supplemented by reference TRBV19 and TRBJ1-2, the full variable domain reads DGGITQSPKYLFRKEGQNVTLSCEQNLNHDAMYWYRQDPGQGLRLIYYSQIVNDFQKGDIAEGYSVSREKKESFPLTVTSAQKNPTAFYLCASSSGHPTLNYGYTFGSGTRLTVV.

This chain uses TRBV6-5 with TRBJ2-7, with 10 bases fitting TRBD1. In germline, CDR1 is MNHEY, CDR2 SVGAGI. J lost 4 bases, V lost 0 bases, and 6 bases had no gene match. The CDR3 totals 16 residues. The CDR3 here is CASSYSGDRGQYEQYF. The CDR3 nucleotides read TGTGCCAGCAGTTACTCGGGGGACAGGGGCCAATACGAGCAGTACTTC.

This clone was seen just once. DNA for the CDR3: TGTGCCAGCACCACCGGGACTGGATTTGGCGAGCAGTACTTC. Translated, it gives CASTTGTGFGEQYF. This chain connects TRBV2 to TRBJ2-7, with D possibly matching TRBD2 (6 bases). CDR1 and CDR2 (germline): SNHLY, FYNNEI. With 7 bases removed from V and 6 bases from J, the gap between germline ends came to 19 bases. The CDR3 has 14 amino acids.

The genes are TRBV5-6 and TRBJ2-7; 10 bases align to TRBD1. Looked up from germline, CDR1 is SGHDT and CDR2 is YYEEEE. This CDR3 has 15 amino acids. Unmatched junction bases numbered 4, after V lost 4 bases and J lost 0 bases. The CDR3 loop reads CASSPGQGSSYEQYF. CDR3 nucleotides: TGTGCCAGCAGCCCGGGACAGGGGAGCTCCTACGAGCAGTACTTC.

V is TRBV5-1 and J is TRBJ1-3; 12 nucleotides align to TRBD1. The CDR3 spans 15 residues. V was clipped by 4 bases and J by 3 bases; unmatched bases: 2. Per the germline V gene, CDR1 is SGHRS and CDR2 is YFSETQ. CDR3 amino acids: CASSGTGGYGNTIYF. The CDR3 region has the DNA TGCGCCAGCAGCGGGACAGGGGGCTATGGAAACACCATATATTTT.

V gene TRBV7-7 combines with J gene TRBJ2-5; a possible D gene is TRBD1 (6 bases). Deletions cut 5 bases from V and 5 bases from J, with 12 bases between. The CDR3 loop spans 13 amino acids. The V gene's germline CDR1 is SSHAT and CDR2 FNYEAQ (reference sequence). As DNA, the CDR3 is TGTGCCAGCAGCAGGGACACTCGGGAGACCCAGTACTTC. Translation gives CASSRDTRETQYF.

The rearrangement uses TRBV4-2 and TRBJ1-1; D perhaps matches TRBD1 (6 bases). CDR3 length equals 11 residues. Germline V gene data show CDR1 as LGHNA and CDR2 as YNFKEQ. V lost 5 bases and J lost 11, with 12 bases in between. Here the CDR3 DNA reads TGTGCCAGCAGCACTAACAGGGATGCTTTCTTT. It specifies CASSTNRDAFF.

The gene calls are TRBV10-3 and TRBJ1-1; D ambiguous. Germline CDR1 reads ENHRY; CDR2 reads SYGVKD. V was clipped by 4 bases and J by 0 bases, with 12 bases between them. This CDR3 has 15 residues. CDR3 nucleotides: TGTGCCATCAGTGCCCGGACTGGAATGAACACTGAAGCTTTCTTT. This encodes CAISARTGMNTEAFF.

In this sample, this clone turned up a few times. The chain carries TRBV9 and TRBJ2-1; 11 bases agree with TRBD1. The CDR3 covers 16 residues. The germline gives CDR1 SGDLS, CDR2 YYNGEE. The junction had 11 bases not matched to a gene; V was cut back by 4 bases and J by 8 bases. CDR3 in DNA: TGTGCCAGCAGCACACGGACAGGGGGCGCTTCCTATGAGCAGTTCTTC. This codes for CASSTRTGGASYEQFF.

The gene calls are TRBV12-5 and TRBJ2-7; D not certain. CDR3 length: 17 amino acids. The germline V gene has CDR1 LGHNT and CDR2 FRNRAP. V was shortened by 5 bases and J by 0 bases, with 20 bases between the two germline ends. The CDR3 DNA sequence: TGTGCTAGTGGTCGCGACTCTTCAACCTTGGGCTCCTACGAGCAGTACTTC. It yields the protein CASGRDSSTLGSYEQYF.

CDR3 nucleotides: TGTGCCAGCAGTGAAGGTCTTGGGGGGGCCCGTAGTGAAAAACTGTTTTTT. This sequence encodes CASSEGLGGARSEKLFF. The J gene is TRBJ1-4, the V gene TRBV6-1; a weak D match, TRBD1 (6 bases). The V gene's germline CDR1 is MNHNS and CDR2 SASEGT. The CDR3 runs 17 residues. Deletions cut 1 base from V and 7 bases from J, with 19 bases between.

This clone was counted a single time. The V and J genes are TRBV3-1 (or the pseudogene TRBV3-2) and TRBJ2-2; 7 positions match TRBD2. J lost 0 bases, V lost 1 base, and 2 bases had no gene match. Germline V gene data show CDR1 as LGHDT and CDR2 as YNNKEL (reference sequence). This CDR3 is built from 16 residues. CDR3 nucleotide sequence: TGTGCCAGCAGCCAAGCGGGGGGTACGAACACCGGGGAGCTGTTTTTT. It translates to CASSQAGGTNTGELFF.

This clone was seen a handful of times. The chain uses TRBV4-2 and TRBJ1-4, with TRBD1 as a possible D gene (5 bases). This CDR3 has 14 amino acids. V gave up 1 base and J gave up 5 bases, with 8 bases separating them. Germline V gene data show CDR1 as LGHNA and CDR2 as YNFKEQ. Here the CDR3 reads CASSQGQSNEKLFF. CDR3 sequence (DNA): TGTGCCAGCAGCCAAGGACAGTCGAATGAAAAACTGTTTTTT.

The chain couples TRBV5-6 to TRBJ1-1; 7 bases agree with TRBD1. J was trimmed by 5 bases and V by 2 bases; bases with no gene match: 12. This CDR3 contains 16 residues. Germline CDR1 SGHDT, CDR2 YYEEEE. The CDR3 sequence is CASSLGQAAGGTEAFF. For the CDR3, the DNA is TGTGCCAGCAGCTTAGGACAGGCTGCAGGTGGTACTGAAGCTTTCTTT.